This passage covers 4 T cell receptor beta chains from one sample sequenced in a study of blood T cell repertoires in COVID-19. Clones were sequenced by immunoSEQ multiplex PCR, and TCRdb holds only the in-frame ones, with some missing. The data hold about 180,000 clones, with approximately 85% observed a single time. What was sequenced was PBMCs or T cells enriched from blood (not recorded which). The source of these receptors is a man between 35 and 55 years old who had recovered from COVID-19.

CDR3 bases: TGTGCCAGCAGCCCCCCGGACAGCCCTCGGCATCAGTACTTC. Protein: CASSPPDSPRHQYF. The genes are TRBV14 and TRBJ2-7, with D possibly TRBD1 on 6 matching bases. The CDR3 extends over 14 amino acids. Trimming left V 4 bases short and J 10 bases short, with 20 bases between. CDR1 is SGHDN and CDR2 is FVKESK in the germline V gene.

This clone was counted a single time. The chain is built from TRBV2 and TRBJ2-7; D perhaps matches TRBD2 (6 bases). The V and J ends lost 3 bases and 2 bases respectively, with 11 bases between them. The CDR3 spans 14 residues. Germline V gene sequence: CDR1 SNHLY, CDR2 FYNNEI. This CDR3 is CASSDRGRPYEQYF. The CDR3 bases are TGTGCCAGCAGTGACCGGGGGAGGCCCTACGAGCAGTACTTC.

J is TRBJ1-2 and V is TRBV28; unclear D gene. V was cut by 7 bases and J by 2 bases, with 17 bases left in between. Germline CDR1 reads MDHEN; CDR2 reads SYDVKM. CDR3 size: 15 residues. In DNA form, the CDR3 reads TGTGCCAGCAAAGCGAGGGCTAGGTCCAACTATGGCTACACCTTC. Translation: CASKARARSNYGYTF.

The chain is built from TRBV15 and TRBJ1-2; TRBD1 might be the D (5 bases). Per the germline V gene, CDR1 is LNHNV and CDR2 is YYDKDF (reference sequence). This CDR3 spans 14 amino acids. The V gene lost 5 bases and the J gene lost 4 bases, with 14 bases spanning the gap. CDR3 coding DNA: TGTGCCACCAGCGTGGTGACGGGGGGCTATGGCTACACCTTC. Translation: CATSVVTGGYGYTF.